The T cell receptor beta chain under discussion was sequenced for a study of T cell changes during pregnancy in multiple sclerosis (dated by TCRdb to the late 2010s). For the wider study: The study looked at changes in the T cell repertoire across pregnancy in women with multiple sclerosis.

CDR1 and CDR2 are drawn from the germline V gene: SGHRS, YFSETQ. At the junction V is shortened by 5 bases and J by 1 base; bases outside the gene matches: 7. The CDR3 spans 16 residues, from the cysteine through the phenylalanine. Only CDR3 DNA is held: 48 bases, read in frame from base 1. The library was made by the immunoSEQ multiplex PCR assay. TCRdb provides this immuneACCESS table in a form limited to in-frame rearrangements. Some clones are lacking; in checked studies, under half of them reflect an unresolved V gene, and why the rest are absent is not known. In all, the sample holds under 85,000 clones, and about 91% of those were seen once. The top ten constitute under 0.35% of the sample. A word on this clone: Its recognized antigen is unknown. No much larger clone is present one base from it, and per-base qualities are unavailable.

The clonotype comes from a female donor in good health, enrolled as a control in a pregnancy study. Material: CD4+ T cells from peripheral blood mononuclear cells, obtained in the third trimester of pregnancy. The receptor chain draws on TRBV5-1 and TRBJ2-5; TRBD1 matches 11 bases in the middle. The nucleotide sequence reads as follows: TGCGCCAGCAGAATGATCGGGACAGGGGGCCAAGAGACCCAGTACTTC. Its translation reads: CASRMIGTGGQETQYF.